These T cell receptor beta chains were read from a single sample in a study of early T cells in non-severe SARS-CoV-2 infection. TCRdb ran MiXCR on the 5' RACE reads and lists one entry per CDR3 protein. This sample has over 25,000 distinct CDR3 sequences, with around 5% found just once. Sequencing used whole blood. These receptors came from an adult who was a healthcare worker with PCR-confirmed SARS-CoV-2 infection or an uninfected control (not recorded which). The CDR3 runs from the conserved cysteine through the conserved F or W. A D gene is named only where the DNA matches it firmly. Only some rows state a clone size, as once, few, many or a class for expanded clones.

J gene | V gene | clone size | D gene | CDR3 protein | CDR3 DNA
TRBJ2-3 | TRBV5-1 | many | TRBD2 | CASTSGRAIDTQYF | TGCGCCAGCACTAGCGGGAGGGCCATAGATACGCAGTATTTT
TRBJ2-1 | TRBV29-1 | many | . | CSVSENEQFF | TGCAGCGTTTCAGAAAATGAGCAGTTCTTC
TRBJ2-1 | TRBV30 | many | . | CAWSTTRYNEQFF | TGTGCCTGGAGTACCACTAGGTACAATGAGCAGTTCTTC
TRBJ2-7 | TRBV20-1 | few | TRBD2 | CSARLAGAYEQYF | TGCAGTGCTAGGCTAGCGGGGGCCTACGAGCAGTACTTC
TRBJ2-2 | TRBV28 | many | TRBD1 | CASSLPGQGGTGELFF | TGTGCCAGCAGTTTACCGGGACAGGGAGGAACCGGGGAGCTGTTTTTT
TRBJ1-2 | TRBV29-1 | many | . | CSVEGVTDYGYTF | TGCAGCGTTGAAGGTGTGACAGATTATGGCTACACCTTC
TRBJ2-7 | TRBV4-2 | many | TRBD2 | CASSPQSGGSDEQYF | TGTGCCAGCAGTCCTCAGAGCGGGGGATCTGACGAGCAGTACTTC
TRBJ2-5 | TRBV7-9 | few | TRBD2 | CASSLAGGTETQYF | TGTGCCAGCAGCTTAGCGGGAGGGACGGAGACCCAGTACTTC
TRBJ2-5 | TRBV6-5 | . | . | CASRLGQAGGKTQYF | TGTGCCAGCAGGCTAGGACAGGCCGGGGGGAAGACCCAGTACTTC
TRBJ2-2 | TRBV28 | few | . | CASSFGGRGGELFF | TGTGCCAGCAGTTTTGGGGGAAGGGGCGGGGAGCTGTTTTTT
TRBJ1-2 | TRBV5-5 | . | TRBD1 | CASSPDRGNGYTF | TGTGCCAGCAGCCCGGACAGGGGGAATGGCTACACCTTC
TRBJ2-3 | TRBV10-3 | many | . | CAIRTGSGTDTQYF | TGTGCCATCAGGACAGGTTCGGGCACAGATACGCAGTATTTT
TRBJ2-7 | TRBV10-3 | many | TRBD2 | CAISESPAGGSYEQYF | TGTGCCATCAGTGAGTCTCCTGCGGGAGGTTCCTACGAGCAGTACTTC
TRBJ2-2 | TRBV18 | medium-sized | . | CASSTLNTGELFF | TGTGCCAGCTCTACTTTAAACACCGGGGAGCTGTTTTTT
TRBJ1-1 | TRBV10-1 | few | TRBD1 | CASSSNYRTGPEAFF | TGCGCCAGCAGTTCCAACTACCGGACAGGGCCGGAAGCTTTCTTT
TRBJ1-2 | TRBV12-3/TRBV12-4 | few | . | CASSLGQGIGYTF | TGTGCCAGCAGTTTGGGGCAGGGAATTGGCTACACCTTC
TRBJ2-7 | TRBV5-4 | . | . | CASSLVADYEQYF | TGTGCCAGCAGCTTGGTTGCGGATTACGAGCAGTACTTC
TRBJ2-2 | TRBV12-3/TRBV12-4 | . | . | CASSYRPGDTGELFF | TGTGCCAGCAGTTACAGGCCTGGGGACACCGGGGAGCTGTTTTTT
TRBJ2-1 | TRBV2 | many | . | CASSSDGAINNEQFF | TGTGCCAGCAGTTCGGACGGAGCCATAAACAATGAGCAGTTCTTC
TRBJ2-1 | TRBV7-9 | . | . | CASSPTSTGRNEQFF | TGTGCCAGCAGCCCCACATCGACAGGCCGCAATGAGCAGTTCTTC
TRBJ1-5 | TRBV7-9 | . | . | CASSAAGTLLEPQHF | TGTGCCAGCAGTGCCGCCGGGACCCTGTTAGAGCCCCAGCATTTT
TRBJ2-1 | TRBV29-1 | many | . | CSAVTYNEQFF | TGCAGCGCTGTAACCTACAATGAGCAGTTCTTC
TRBJ2-4 | TRBV11-2 | many | . | CASSQETAVQYF | TGTGCCAGCAGCCAAGAGACCGCGGTTCAGTACTTC
TRBJ2-7 | TRBV20-1 | many | . | CSARGLAYEQYF | TGCAGTGCTAGGGGGCTAGCCTACGAGCAGTACTTC
TRBJ2-1 | TRBV2 | many | . | CASSVSGFGEQFF | TGTGCCAGCAGTGTCTCCGGTTTCGGTGAGCAGTTCTTC
TRBJ1-2 | TRBV20-1 | . | TRBD1 | CSATPDRGDRYTF | TGCAGTGCTACTCCCGACAGGGGCGATCGCTACACCTTC
TRBJ2-7 | TRBV7-2 | few | TRBD1 | CASSSDRGIFEQYF | TGTGCCAGCAGCTCGGACAGGGGAATTTTCGAGCAGTACTTC
TRBJ1-1 | TRBV10-1 | many | . | CASSESPRVGNTEAFF | TGCGCCAGCAGTGAGTCGCCCAGGGTGGGCAACACTGAAGCTTTCTTT
TRBJ2-7 | TRBV6-2/TRBV6-3 | many | . | CASSYSTGRPYEQYF | TGTGCCAGCAGTTACTCGACAGGTCGTCCCTACGAGCAGTACTTC
TRBJ1-2 | TRBV7-2 | many | . | CASSPRGGSGYTF | TGTGCCAGCAGCCCACGAGGGGGGTCTGGCTACACCTTC
TRBJ2-1 | TRBV6-5 | few | TRBD2 | CASSKSGGPLLFF | TGTGCCAGCAGTAAAAGCGGGGGGCCTCTTCTGTTCTTC
TRBJ2-1 | TRBV29-1 | few | . | CSVRDDPYNEQFF | TGCAGCGTCCGGGACGACCCTTACAATGAGCAGTTCTTC
TRBJ1-5 | TRBV30 | many | . | CAWSVGYSNQPQHF | TGTGCCTGGAGTGTGGGGTATAGCAATCAGCCCCAGCATTTT
TRBJ2-2 | TRBV5-8 | . | . | CASSSGQNTGELFF | TGTGCCAGCAGCTCAGGACAAAACACCGGGGAGCTGTTTTTT
TRBJ1-6 | TRBV18 | few | TRBD1 | CASSPTGGDSPLHF | TGTGCCAGCTCACCCACAGGGGGGGATTCACCCCTCCACTTT
TRBJ1-5 | TRBV29-1 | many | . | CSVEDGVNQPQHF | TGCAGCGTTGAAGATGGAGTAAATCAGCCCCAGCATTTT
TRBJ1-5 | TRBV7-2 | many | . | CASTLSGVGNQPQHF | TGTGCCAGCACCCTTTCCGGGGTTGGGAATCAGCCCCAGCATTTT
TRBJ1-5 | TRBV5-1 | many | . | CASSLGALGSNQPQHF | TGCGCCAGCAGCTTGGGAGCCTTGGGGAGCAATCAGCCCCAGCATTTT
TRBJ1-1 | TRBV27 | few | TRBD1 | CASSGTASMNTEAFF | TGTGCCAGCAGTGGGACAGCCTCAATGAACACTGAAGCTTTCTTT
TRBJ2-1 | TRBV5-1 | many | . | CASSLGLPGSYNEQFF | TGCGCCAGCAGCTTGGGGTTGCCGGGTTCCTACAATGAGCAGTTCTTC
TRBJ1-2 | TRBV28 | . | . | CASRLGRAYYGYTF | TGTGCCAGCAGACTCGGGAGAGCGTACTATGGCTACACCTTC
TRBJ1-1 | TRBV18 | many | . | CASSPPGTRGGEAFF | TGTGCCAGCTCACCGCCCGGGACACGCGGGGGTGAAGCTTTCTTT
TRBJ1-5 | TRBV19 | many | . | CASSINQQGNQPQHF | TGTGCCAGTAGTATAAACCAACAGGGCAATCAGCCCCAGCATTTT
TRBJ1-1 | TRBV12-5 | . | . | CASGSRVRTEAFF | TGTGCTAGTGGCTCCCGGGTAAGAACTGAAGCTTTCTTT
TRBJ1-2 | TRBV6-1 | . | . | CASSEAASNYGYTF | TGTGCCAGCAGTGAAGCGGCGTCTAACTATGGCTACACCTTC